This paragraph reports one TCR beta chain. The sample originates from a study of shared clonotypes between healthy human individuals. This CDR3 region has 13 residues. The V and J ends lost 7 bases and 7 bases respectively, with 14 bases between them. The germline V gene has CDR1 SNHLY and CDR2 FYNNEI. Repertoires were generated with immunoSEQ multiplex PCR, while TCRdb's copy carries only in-frame clones and drops some. Of around 370,000 clones detected, 96% appear once; the ten largest clones hold about 0.32%. The chain uses TRBV2 and TRBJ2-4; the D gene is possibly TRBD1 (6 bases). Specimen: memory CD8+ T cells sorted from blood. Described subset: CD45RO+ cells pooled with CCR7-negative TemRA cells. This sequence originates from a man between 25 and 39 years old in good health. CDR3 residues: CASKSTGMNIQYF. The CDR3 DNA reads as TGTGCCAGCAAGAGTACAGGGATGAACATTCAGTACTTC. The full variable domain, with the rest looked up from reference TRBV2 and TRBJ2-4, is EPEVTQTPSHQVTQMGQEVILRCVPISNHLYFYWYRQILGQKVEFLVSFYNNEISEKSEIFDDQFSVERPDGSNFTLKIRSTKLEDSAMYFCASKSTGMNIQYFGAGTRLSVL.